These 26 T cell receptor beta chains came from one sample sequenced in a study of regulatory T cells in long-lasting Graves disease. The time point denotes: newly diagnosed GD, antithyroid drugs for less than 3 months. TCR sequences were obtained from RNA taken from PBMCs. Arm-PCR with iRepertoire HTBI primers amplified the CDR3 regions for these TCR beta libraries. TCRdb re-called the multiplex PCR reads with MiXCR, one entry per CDR3 protein. There are about 460,000 distinct CDR3 sequences in the sample; around 15% occur only once, and more than 15% lies in the top ten. This sample was also put to use in a study of T cells in Graves' hyperthyroidism and ophthalmopathy.

The specimen was peripheral blood mononuclear cells (PBMCs), collected at new diagnosis, from a patient treated with antithyroid drugs. Receptors were obtained from a woman aged 45-65 years with Graves disease.

The chain uses TRBV6-5 and TRBJ2-1, with 9 bases fitting TRBD2. The DNA end is more similar to TRBJ2-3, so the J call may be wrong. This CDR3 comprises 16 residues. Germline loops: CDR1 MNHEY, CDR2 SVGAGI. This CDR3 is CASSYSSSGMGDTQYF. The CDR3 DNA reads as TGTGCCAGCAGTTACTCGTCTAGCGGGATGGGAGATACGCAGTATTTT.

This clonotype was picked up one time. V is TRBV5-1 and J is TRBJ2-6; TRBD1 aligns across 7 bases. The trim removed 1 base at V and 1 base at J, leaving 11 bases unmatched. Germline lookup yields CDR1 SGHRS and CDR2 YFSETQ. The CDR3 consists of 19 residues. CDR3 amino acids: CASSLYHRTGLSGANVLTF. CDR3 nucleotides: TGCGCCAGCAGCTTGTATCACAGGACAGGATTATCTGGGGCCAACGTCCTGACTTTC.

This clonotype came up many times. V usage is TRBV28 and J usage is TRBJ2-1; 9 bases match TRBD2. Trimming took 1 base from V and 3 from J; bases not matched to a gene: 4. This CDR3 spans 16 amino acids. Per germline, CDR1 MDHEN and CDR2 SYDVKM. CDR3 in DNA: TGTGCCAGCAGTTTATTTAGCGGGAGAGGCTACAATGAGCAGTTCTTC. This sequence encodes CASSLFSGRGYNEQFF.

This clonotype was recorded at least ten times. The gene calls are TRBV6-2 or TRBV6-3 and TRBJ2-1; no clear D. The CDR3 has 14 residues. The germline V and J ends were trimmed by 5 bases and 4 bases, with 12 bases remaining between them. Germline values: CDR1 MNHEY, CDR2 SVGEGT. The CDR3, as DNA: TGTGCCAGCAGTCAAGGAGTCAGGTACAATGAGCAGTTCTTC. Protein sequence: CASSQGVRYNEQFF.

In this sample, this clonotype turned up a few times. V usage is TRBV10-3 and J usage is TRBJ1-1; 9 bases line up with TRBD1. CDR3 length: 15 amino acids. The V gene end was trimmed by 3 bases and the J gene end by 5 bases; junction bases not matched to a gene: 7. CDR1 and CDR2 (germline): ENHRY, SYGVKD. CDR3 residues: CAISDPGTGRTEAFF. The CDR3 coding sequence is TGTGCCATCAGTGATCCCGGGACAGGGAGGACTGAAGCTTTCTTT.

There are many counts of this clonotype. The V gene is TRBV28, the J gene TRBJ2-7; 7 bases map to TRBD2. J lost 3 bases, V lost 3 bases, and 17 bases had no gene match. The CDR3 loop spans 18 amino acids. Germline V gives CDR1 MDHEN, CDR2 SYDVKM. For the CDR3, the DNA is TGTGCCAGCAGTTTCCCCTCGACTTTGGCGGGAGTACACTACGAGCAGTACTTC. Its translation: CASSFPSTLAGVHYEQYF.

J is TRBJ2-1 and V is TRBV27; 8 nucleotides line up with TRBD2. The CDR3 is made up of 17 amino acids. CDR1 MNHEY and CDR2 SMNVEV come from the germline V gene (reference sequence). J was trimmed by 10 bases and V by 3 bases; bases with no gene match: 17. The CDR3 DNA follows: TGTGCCAGCAGTTTCGGGAGGGCTAGCCATCAGGTGGGCGAGCAGTTCTTC. Translated: CASSFGRASHQVGEQFF.

Of note for this clonotype: The junction does not match germline at one end; this may be a read error. The V call is TRBV29-1, the J call TRBJ2-1, with TRBD2 identical over 13 bases. There are 16 residues in the CDR3. Germline lookup yields CDR1 SQVTM and CDR2 ANQGSEA. CDR3 coding DNA: TGCAGCGTTGAAGACTCGGGACTAGCGGGAATGCTATATTCGATCTTC. The encoded protein is CSVEDSGLAGMLYSIF.

This clonotype has ten or more counts. The V and J genes are TRBV10-2 and TRBJ2-7; 9 bases map to TRBD2. Germline V gene data show CDR1 as WSHSY and CDR2 as SAAADI. This CDR3 has 12 amino acids. Trimming cost V 4 bases and J 6 bases; bases outside gene matches: 1. CDR3: CASSGAGGEQYF. CDR3 bases: TGCGCCAGCAGTGGAGCGGGGGGCGAGCAGTACTTC.

This clonotype was counted ten times or more. The chain links TRBV6-1 to TRBJ2-3; either TRBD1 or TRBD2 may fit D (5 bases each). V lost 2 bases to trimming and J lost 0 bases, with 9 bases between them. The CDR3 is 15 amino acids. CDR1 is MNHNS and CDR2 is SASEGT in the germline V gene. The CDR3 loop reads CASSEIGGSTDTQYF. The DNA of the CDR3 is TGTGCCAGCAGTGAAATTGGGGGAAGCACAGATACGCAGTATTTT.

This clonotype was found many times. The V call is TRBV11-2, the J call TRBJ2-2, with TRBD1 identical over 10 bases. The germline gives CDR1 SGHAT, CDR2 FQNNGV. Trimming at V came to 2 bases and at J to 6 bases, leaving 9 bases not matched to a gene. The CDR3 consists of 17 residues. The CDR3 protein is CASSLPPDRGRAGELFF. Written as DNA, the CDR3 is TGTGCCAGCAGCTTACCGCCAGACAGGGGGCGCGCCGGGGAGCTGTTTTTT.

This clonotype was counted between two and nine times. The chain is built from TRBV6-1 and TRBJ1-5; weak D call: TRBD1 (5 bases). CDR1 is MNHNS and CDR2 is SASEGT in the germline V gene. Trimming shortened V by 7 bases and J by 2 bases, and 12 bases separated the two germline ends. This CDR3 is built from 14 residues. The CDR3 nucleotides are TGTGCCAGCAATTTAGGGGATGGCAATCAGCCCCAGCATTTT. Its protein product is CASNLGDGNQPQHF.

The chain recombines TRBV28 with TRBJ2-6; TRBD2 might be the D (7 bases). The CDR3 extends over 16 amino acids. The V end lost 4 bases, the J end lost 3 bases, and 13 bases lay between the germline ends. Germline values: CDR1 MDHEN, CDR2 SYDVKM. CDR3 in DNA: TGTGCCAGCAGTTCCCTAGGGGGGGGTGGGGCCAACGTCCTGACTTTC. Residues: CASSSLGGGGANVLTF.

This clonotype was picked up many times. V gene TRBV29-1 combines with J gene TRBJ2-7, with D uncertain. The V end was cut by 4 bases, the J end by 0 bases, with 7 bases between. This CDR3 is 12 amino acids long. The V gene's germline CDR1 is SQVTM and CDR2 ANQGSEA. The CDR3 sequence: CSVGQVSYEQYF. The CDR3 region has the DNA TGCAGCGTTGGACAAGTCTCCTACGAGCAGTACTTC.

This chain connects TRBV5-1 to TRBJ2-2; no definite D call. CDR1 and CDR2 from the germline V gene are SGHRS and YFSETQ. Trimming took 3 bases from V and 6 from J, leaving 12 bases between them. This CDR3 contains 14 residues. CDR3 sequence: CASSSVSGAGELFF. CDR3 DNA: TGCGCCAGCAGCTCGGTTTCCGGCGCCGGGGAGCTGTTTTTT.

The CDR3 nucleotides are TGTGCCAGCAGCATCGAAGGGCCCAATCAGCCCCAGCATTTT. Its translation: CASSIEGPNQPQHF. V is TRBV27 and J is TRBJ1-5; no reliable D call. V lost 6 bases, J lost 3 bases, and 12 bases lay in between. Germline V gene lookup returns CDR1 MNHEY and CDR2 SMNVEV (reference sequence). This CDR3 has 14 amino acids.

This clonotype was counted between two and nine times. The chain uses TRBV5-1 and TRBJ1-4; perhaps TRBD1 as D (5 bases). Trimming removed 3 bases from V and 0 bases from J, with 30 bases in between. The CDR3 loop spans 22 amino acids. Germline V gene lookup returns CDR1 SGHRS and CDR2 YFSETQ. The CDR3 loop reads CASSWGGVPGSEDPPTNEKLFF. The CDR3 DNA reads as TGCGCCAGCAGCTGGGGGGGAGTCCCAGGTAGTGAGGACCCTCCAACTAATGAAAAACTGTTTTTT.

The genes are TRBV3-1 and TRBJ2-1, with 9 bases identical to TRBD1. Germline CDR1 reads LGHDT; CDR2 reads YNNKEL (reference sequence). Trimming removed 6 bases from V and 10 bases from J; junction bases left unmatched: 7. The CDR3 contains 13 residues. CDR3 sequence (DNA): TGTGCCAGCAGTCGGACAGGGGCCCGAGAGCAGTTCTTC. It yields the protein CASSRTGAREQFF.

This clonotype was counted ten times or more. The chain couples TRBV12-3 or TRBV12-4 to TRBJ1-2, with D hard to call. The CDR3 runs 14 residues. Between the trimmed V and J ends, which lost 6 bases and 1 base, there was a span of 12 bases. The CDR3 DNA reads TGTGCCAGCAGCCCTTCACAGTTTAACTATGGCTACACCTTC. This codes for CASSPSQFNYGYTF.

This clonotype was counted many times. DNA for the CDR3: TGCAGTGCTAGTGCGGAGGCGGCGGGAGGCAGGGGGACCCAGTACTTC. It is translated as CSASAEAAGGRGTQYF. This chain links TRBV20-1 with TRBJ2-5, with 8 bases matching TRBD2. The germline CDR1 and CDR2 sequences are DFQATT and SNEGSKA (reference sequence). The CDR3 extends over 16 amino acids. V was clipped by 3 bases and J by 7 bases; unmatched bases: 16.

There are many counts of this clonotype. The chain employs TRBV12-3 or TRBV12-4 and TRBJ2-5; perhaps TRBD1 as D (6 bases). This CDR3 has 14 amino acids. The ends were cut back, 5 bases at V and 3 bases at J, with 13 bases in the middle. Written as DNA, the CDR3 is TGTGCCAGCAGTCAAAGGACAGTTAAAGAGACCCAGTACTTC. It translates to CASSQRTVKETQYF.

This clonotype was found a few times. V usage is TRBV20-1 and J usage is TRBJ1-1; D is undetermined. CDR1 and CDR2 (germline): DFQATT, SNEGSKA (reference sequence). This CDR3 is 14 amino acids long. Trimming cost V 3 bases and J 8 bases, with 19 bases left between them. DNA for the CDR3: TGCAGTGCTAGGGATTCACCGGGAGTACGAGAAGCTTTCTTT. Its protein is CSARDSPGVREAFF.

DNA of the CDR3: TGCGCCAGCAGCCAAGATCGGGGAGTATTCAGCACAGATACGCAGTATTTT. Its protein is CASSQDRGVFSTDTQYF. The gene calls are TRBV4-1 and TRBJ2-3, with D tentatively TRBD2 (5 bases). Germline V gene lookup returns CDR1 MGHRA and CDR2 YSYEKL. Deletions cut 0 bases from V and 0 bases from J, with 13 bases between. The CDR3 is 17 amino acids.

This clonotype was observed a few times. The rearrangement joins TRBV6-1 to TRBJ1-2; 8 nucleotides align to TRBD1. With 5 bases clipped from V and 6 bases from J, the junction kept 8 bases outside the gene matches. In germline, CDR1 is MNHNS, CDR2 SASEGT. The CDR3 sequence is 14 residues long. The CDR3 bases are TGTGCCAGCAGTACAGGACAGGGCCGGAATGGCTACACCTTC. Encoded protein: CASSTGQGRNGYTF.

This clonotype came up many times. V usage is TRBV11-2 and J usage is TRBJ1-3; D unresolved. The germline CDR1 and CDR2 sequences are SGHAT and FQNNGV. The CDR3 consists of 16 residues. Trimming stripped 1 base from V and 2 bases from J, with 12 bases between. The CDR3 here is CASSLALGPPGNTIYF. In DNA, the CDR3 is TGTGCCAGCAGCTTAGCTCTAGGGCCCCCTGGAAACACCATATATTTT.

Points on this clonotype: Just one base apart from a much larger clone, this may be a read error. This chain connects TRBV12-3 or TRBV12-4 to TRBJ1-1; perhaps TRBD1 as D (6 bases). This CDR3 spans 13 amino acids. The CDR3 DNA reads as TGTGCCGGCAGTTCTATCGGACAGCGTGAAGCTCTCTTT. Translation gives CAGSSIGQREALF.